This T cell receptor gamma chain stems from a study of gamma-delta T cells after stem cell transplantation. TCRdb called clones from the RT-PCR reads again using CATT. The repertoire includes around 820 gamma-chain clones, 4.5% to 7% of them detected once, and around half sits in the top ten. V gave up 0 bases and J gave up 4 bases; unmatched junction bases: 6. CDR1 GITISATS and CDR2 ISYDGTV come from the germline V gene (reference sequence). The CDR3 is 18 amino acids. This clonotype was sampled from a human donor. It is not recorded whose cells these are; they may come from a transplant donor. J is TRGJP and V is TRGV9. The specimen was gamma-delta T cells. This chain's CDR3 is CALWEVPSQELGKKIKVF. Written as DNA, the CDR3 is TGTGCCTTGTGGGAGGTGCCCTCTCAAGAGTTGGGCAAAAAAATCAAGGTATTT.